This T cell receptor (beta chain) emerged from a study of T cells in Graves' hyperthyroidism and ophthalmopathy. Trimming at V came to 3 bases and at J to 6 bases, leaving 6 bases not matched to a gene. The CDR3 length is 15 residues. RNA transcripts served as the template for amplifying TCR beta CDR3 regions. The study used the HTBI primer set for a first-round RT-PCR of the TCR CDR3. Via MiXCR, TCRdb re-called the multiplex PCR reads, giving one row per CDR3 protein. The top ten hold 28% of the sample, which has around 350,000 distinct CDR3 sequences, around 14% seen once. The sample consisted of blood. The sequence was collected from a woman aged 18-35 years with Graves' hyperthyroidism that later progressed to Graves' ophthalmopathy. This rearrangement joins TRBV12-3 or TRBV12-4 to TRBJ2-3; 10 bases line up with TRBD2. CDR3 residues: CASSFRAGGEDTQYF. The CDR3 region has the DNA TGTGCCAGCAGTTTCCGAGCGGGAGGGGAGGATACGCAGTATTTT.